The sequence of this TCR beta chain was determined in a study of CD8 T cells in ankylosing spondylitis (dated by TCRdb to about 2017). Broadly, across the study: T cell receptor beta repertoires were profiled in healthy donors and ankylosing spondylitis patients so that disease-linked TCR variants could be found. In total, the full study cohort was made up of about 110 healthy donors and 25 to 30 ankylosing spondylitis patients. Peripheral blood samples were taken, and synovial fluid was additionally collected from ankylosing spondylitis patients. Beyond this particular receptor, the publication reports: The disease-linked clones were reported to be significantly enriched in matched synovial fluid samples from ankylosing spondylitis patients. In peripheral blood, the disease-linked clones were found at relatively low frequencies and had a CD8+ phenotype. Some TCR beta motif variants had previously been reported in synovial fluid and blood of reactive arthritis patients, which suggested common disease-initiation mechanisms. A TCR beta motif of fewer than 10 highly homologous amino acid variants appeared characteristic of blood from ankylosing spondylitis patients.

The reads were generated on an Illumina HiSeq 2500. Quantitative 5'-RACE with molecular barcodes was the method used to prepare the TCR beta libraries. Turning to the authors' computational methods: A new computational method based on a probabilistic model of VDJ rearrangement was used to identify disease-linked TCR variants. TCRdb took the public reads, trimmed them with fastp at Q25, ran MiXCR for clone calling and kept in-frame beta chains. Each CDR3 protein appears once, grouped with its most common genes and DNA. TCRdb, rather than the study authors, made the V and J calls. For this sample there are more than 400,000 distinct CDR3 sequences; 5.3% appear just once. The ten largest clones take up around 3.6% of the sample. This clonotype was seen a few times. It has no known antigen specificity. No base quality information exists; no much larger clone differs at one position. Reading the germline V gene gives CDR1 SGHRS and CDR2 YFSETQ. Clipping removes 5 bases from V and 8 bases from J, with 6 as the unmatched junction base count. Spanning cysteine to phenylalanine, the CDR3 consists of 13 amino acids. Only the CDR3 part of the read is kept: 39 bases, read in frame from the first base.

Recombination connected TRBV5-1 to TRBJ2-1; TRBD1 fits 8 bases in the junction. The clonotype was recovered from a male donor with ankylosing spondylitis. What was sequenced was blood, either unsorted or a sorted T cell fraction (not recorded which). The CDR3 protein sequence reads: CASRAGQGDEQFF. The nucleotides read TGCGCCAGCAGGGCTGGACAGGGTGATGAGCAGTTCTTC. The CDR3, completed at both ends by the reference TRBV5-1 and TRBJ2-1 genes, gives the full variable domain KAGVTQTPRYLIKTRGQQVTLSCSPISGHRSVSWYQQTPGQGLQFLFEYFSETQRNKGNFPGRFSGRQFSNSRSEMNVSTLELGDSALYLCASRAGQGDEQFFGPGTRLTVL.